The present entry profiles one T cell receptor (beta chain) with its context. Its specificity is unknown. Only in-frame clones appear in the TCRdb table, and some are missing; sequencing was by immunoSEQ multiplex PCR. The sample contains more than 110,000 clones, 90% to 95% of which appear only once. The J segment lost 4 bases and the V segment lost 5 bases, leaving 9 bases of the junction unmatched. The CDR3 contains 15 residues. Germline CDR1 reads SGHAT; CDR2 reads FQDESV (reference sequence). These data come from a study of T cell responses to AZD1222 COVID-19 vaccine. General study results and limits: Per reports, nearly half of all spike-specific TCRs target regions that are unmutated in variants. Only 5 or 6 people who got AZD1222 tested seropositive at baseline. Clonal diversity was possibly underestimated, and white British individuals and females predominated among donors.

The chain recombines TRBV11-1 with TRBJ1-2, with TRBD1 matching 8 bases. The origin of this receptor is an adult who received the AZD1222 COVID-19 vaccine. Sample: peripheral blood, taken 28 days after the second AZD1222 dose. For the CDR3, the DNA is TGTGCCAGCAGCCCTCGGGACAGGCTGGGCTATGGCTACACCTTC. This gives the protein CASSPRDRLGYGYTF.